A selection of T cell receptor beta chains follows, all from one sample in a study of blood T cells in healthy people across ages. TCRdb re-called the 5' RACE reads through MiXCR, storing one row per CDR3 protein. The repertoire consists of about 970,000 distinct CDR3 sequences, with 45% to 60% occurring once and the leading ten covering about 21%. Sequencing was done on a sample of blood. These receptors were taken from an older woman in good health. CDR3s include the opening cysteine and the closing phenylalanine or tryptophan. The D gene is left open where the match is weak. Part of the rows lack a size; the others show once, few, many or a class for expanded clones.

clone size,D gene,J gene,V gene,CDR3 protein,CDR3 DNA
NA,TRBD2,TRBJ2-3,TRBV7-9,CASSSERGPDTDTQYF,TGTGCCAGCAGCTCAGAGCGGGGTCCAGACACAGATACGCAGTATTTT
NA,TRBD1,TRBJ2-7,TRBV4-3,CASSQEADGQGYPYNEQYF,TGCGCCAGCAGCCAAGAAGCCGACGGACAGGGGTACCCTTACAATGAGCAGTACTTC
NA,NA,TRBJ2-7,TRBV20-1,CSARAGIEQYF,TGCAGTGCTAGGGCAGGGATCGAGCAGTACTTC
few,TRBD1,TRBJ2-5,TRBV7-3,CASSLSSGGPETQYF,TGTGCCAGCAGCTTAAGTTCAGGGGGCCCTGAGACCCAGTACTTC
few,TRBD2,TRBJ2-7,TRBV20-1,CSAKRLAGAYEQYF,TGCAGTGCCAAAAGACTAGCGGGAGCCTACGAGCAGTACTTC
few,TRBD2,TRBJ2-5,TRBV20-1,CSAKAAGVFQETQYF,TGCAGTGCAAAAGCAGCGGGAGTGTTTCAAGAGACCCAGTACTTC
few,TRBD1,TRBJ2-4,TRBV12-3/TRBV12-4,CASSFRQGKVKNIQYF,TGTGCCAGCAGTTTTCGACAGGGCAAGGTCAAAAACATTCAGTACTTC
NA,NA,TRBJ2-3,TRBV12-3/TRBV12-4,CASSSLPDTQYF,TGTGCCAGCAGTTCTCTCCCAGATACGCAGTATTTT
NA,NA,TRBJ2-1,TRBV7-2,CASSSYSGDFEQFF,TGTGCCAGCAGCTCATACTCGGGGGACTTTGAGCAGTTCTTC
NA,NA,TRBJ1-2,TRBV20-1,CSAREPVNYGYTF,TGCAGTGCTAGAGAACCGGTTAACTATGGCTACACCTTC
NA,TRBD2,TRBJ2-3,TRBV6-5,CASSYSTREGDTQYF,TGTGCCAGCAGTTACTCGACCCGGGAGGGAGATACGCAGTATTTT
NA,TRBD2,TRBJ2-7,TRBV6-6,CASTQRDSSYEQYF,TGTGCCAGCACCCAGCGGGATTCCTCCTACGAGCAGTACTTC
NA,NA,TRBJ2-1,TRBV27,CASSPLGGLGDEQFF,TGTGCCAGCAGTCCGTTGGGGGGTTTAGGCGATGAGCAGTTCTTC
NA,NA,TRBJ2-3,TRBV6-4,CASSDSRGGTDTQYF,TGTGCCAGCAGTGACTCCAGGGGAGGCACAGATACGCAGTATTTT
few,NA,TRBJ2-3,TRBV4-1,CASSDRSPMEDTQYF,TGCGCCAGCAGCGACAGGAGCCCAATGGAAGATACGCAGTATTTT
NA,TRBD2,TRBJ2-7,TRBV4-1,CASSQELDSGSSYEQYF,TGCGCCAGCAGCCAAGAGTTGGATAGCGGGTCCTCCTACGAGCAGTACTTC
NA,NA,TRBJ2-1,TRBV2,CACSEEAGAYNEQFF,TGTGCCTGCAGTGAAGAAGCGGGTGCCTACAATGAGCAGTTCTTC
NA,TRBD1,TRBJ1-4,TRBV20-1,CSASAEGAFEKLFF,TGCAGTGCATCCGCGGAGGGGGCTTTTGAAAAACTGTTTTTT